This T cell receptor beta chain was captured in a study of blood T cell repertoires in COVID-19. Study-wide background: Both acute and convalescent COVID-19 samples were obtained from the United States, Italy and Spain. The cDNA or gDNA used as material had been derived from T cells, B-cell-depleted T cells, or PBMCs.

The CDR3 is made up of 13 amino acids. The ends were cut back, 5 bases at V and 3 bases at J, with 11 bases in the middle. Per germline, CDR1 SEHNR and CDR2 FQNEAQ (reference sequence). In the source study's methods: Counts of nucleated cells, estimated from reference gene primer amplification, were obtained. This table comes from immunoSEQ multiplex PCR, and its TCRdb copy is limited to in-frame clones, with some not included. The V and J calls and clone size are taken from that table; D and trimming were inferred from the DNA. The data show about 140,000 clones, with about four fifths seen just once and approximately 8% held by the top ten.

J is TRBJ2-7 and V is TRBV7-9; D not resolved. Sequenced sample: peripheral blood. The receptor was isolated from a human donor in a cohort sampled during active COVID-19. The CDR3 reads CASSRVSGYEQYF. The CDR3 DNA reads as TGTGCCAGCAGCCGGGTTTCTGGCTACGAGCAGTACTTC.